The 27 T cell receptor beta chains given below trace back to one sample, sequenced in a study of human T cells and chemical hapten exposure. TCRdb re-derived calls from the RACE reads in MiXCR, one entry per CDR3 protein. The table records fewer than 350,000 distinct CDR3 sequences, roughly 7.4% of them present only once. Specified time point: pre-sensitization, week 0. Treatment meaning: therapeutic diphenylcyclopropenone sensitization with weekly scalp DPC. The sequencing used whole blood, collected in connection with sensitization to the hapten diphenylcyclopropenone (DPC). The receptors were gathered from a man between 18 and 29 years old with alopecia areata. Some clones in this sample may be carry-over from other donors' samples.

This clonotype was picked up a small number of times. CDR3 protein: CASSQDLNRGSAQETQYF. In DNA form, the CDR3 reads TGCGCCAGCAGCCAGGATCTTAACAGGGGCTCGGCCCAAGAGACCCAGTACTTC. This sequence joins TRBV4-3 and TRBJ2-5; TRBD1 agrees at 7 bases. This CDR3 has 18 residues. The V segment lost 3 bases and the J segment 1 base; nucleotides outside the gene matches: 14. In germline, CDR1 is LGHNA, CDR2 YSLEER.

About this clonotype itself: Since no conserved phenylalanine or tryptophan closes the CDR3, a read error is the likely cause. This CDR3 reads CASSSGRGADTQYL. The DNA of the CDR3 is TGTGCCAGCAGTTCAGGGCGGGGTGCAGATACGCAGTATCTT. The rearrangement links TRBV6-1 to TRBJ2-3, with D maybe TRBD2 (6 bases). The germline gives CDR1 MNHNS, CDR2 SASEGT. This CDR3 spans 14 amino acids. Trimming stripped 5 bases from V and 4 bases from J, with 13 bases between.

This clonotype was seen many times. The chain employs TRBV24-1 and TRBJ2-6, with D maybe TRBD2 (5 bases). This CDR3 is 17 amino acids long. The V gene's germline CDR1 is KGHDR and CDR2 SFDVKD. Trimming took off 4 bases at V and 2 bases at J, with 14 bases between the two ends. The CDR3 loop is CATSDGEGTPGANVLTF. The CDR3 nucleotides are TGTGCCACCAGTGACGGAGAGGGAACACCTGGGGCCAACGTCCTGACTTTC.

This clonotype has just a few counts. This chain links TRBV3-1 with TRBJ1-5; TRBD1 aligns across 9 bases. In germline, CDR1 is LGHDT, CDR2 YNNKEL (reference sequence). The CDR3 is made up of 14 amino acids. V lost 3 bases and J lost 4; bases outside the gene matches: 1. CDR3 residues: CASSHGTGNQPQHF. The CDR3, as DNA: TGTGCCAGCAGCCATGGGACAGGGAATCAGCCCCAGCATTTT.

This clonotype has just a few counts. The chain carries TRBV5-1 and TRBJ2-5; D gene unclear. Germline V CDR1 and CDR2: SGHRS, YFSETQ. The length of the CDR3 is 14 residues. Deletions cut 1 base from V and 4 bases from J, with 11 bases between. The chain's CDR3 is CASSLRSDGETQYF. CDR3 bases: TGCGCCAGCAGCTTGAGGTCGGACGGAGAGACCCAGTACTTC.

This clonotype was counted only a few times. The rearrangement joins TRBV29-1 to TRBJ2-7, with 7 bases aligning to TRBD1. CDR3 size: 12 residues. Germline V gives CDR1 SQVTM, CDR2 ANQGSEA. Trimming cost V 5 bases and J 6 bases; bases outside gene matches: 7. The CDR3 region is CSVWDSRGEQYF. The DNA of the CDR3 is TGCAGCGTTTGGGACAGTCGCGGCGAGCAGTACTTC.

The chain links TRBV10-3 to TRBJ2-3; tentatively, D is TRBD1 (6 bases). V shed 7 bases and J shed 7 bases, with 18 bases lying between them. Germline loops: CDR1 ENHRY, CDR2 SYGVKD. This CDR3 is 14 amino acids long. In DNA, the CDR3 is TGTGCCATCAACAGACAGGCTACTCAATATACGCAGTATTTT. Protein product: CAINRQATQYTQYF.

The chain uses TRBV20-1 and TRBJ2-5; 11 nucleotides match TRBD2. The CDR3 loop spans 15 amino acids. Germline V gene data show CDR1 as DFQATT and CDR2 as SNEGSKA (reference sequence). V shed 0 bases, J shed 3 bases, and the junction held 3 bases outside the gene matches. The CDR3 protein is CSARDPGLAEETQYF. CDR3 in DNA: TGCAGTGCTAGAGATCCGGGACTAGCGGAAGAGACCCAGTACTTC.

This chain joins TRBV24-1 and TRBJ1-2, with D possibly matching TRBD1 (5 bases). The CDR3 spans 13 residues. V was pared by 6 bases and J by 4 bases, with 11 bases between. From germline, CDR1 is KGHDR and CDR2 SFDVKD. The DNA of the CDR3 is TGTGCCACCAGTTACGGGACGGGCTATGGCTACACCTTC. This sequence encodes CATSYGTGYGYTF.

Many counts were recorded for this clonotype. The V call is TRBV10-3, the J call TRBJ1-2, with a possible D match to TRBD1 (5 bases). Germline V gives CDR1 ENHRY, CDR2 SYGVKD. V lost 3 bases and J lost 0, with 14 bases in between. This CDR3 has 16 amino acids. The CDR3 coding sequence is TGTGCCATCAGTGATTGGGGAGACAGAGCTAACTATGGCTACACCTTC. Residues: CAISDWGDRANYGYTF.

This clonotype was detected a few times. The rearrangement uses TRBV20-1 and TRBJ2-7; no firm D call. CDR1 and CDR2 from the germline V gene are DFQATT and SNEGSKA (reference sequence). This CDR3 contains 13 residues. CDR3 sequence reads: CSASGQPTYEQDV. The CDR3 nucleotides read TGCAGTGCTAGCGGTCAGCCAACCTACGAGCAGGACGTC.

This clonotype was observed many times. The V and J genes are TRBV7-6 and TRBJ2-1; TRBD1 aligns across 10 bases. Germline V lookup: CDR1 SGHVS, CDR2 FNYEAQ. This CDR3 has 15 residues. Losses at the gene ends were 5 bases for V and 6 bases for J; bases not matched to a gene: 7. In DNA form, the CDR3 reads TGTGCCAGCAGCCTACCTAGGGACAGGGGCAATGAGCAGTTCTTC. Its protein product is CASSLPRDRGNEQFF.

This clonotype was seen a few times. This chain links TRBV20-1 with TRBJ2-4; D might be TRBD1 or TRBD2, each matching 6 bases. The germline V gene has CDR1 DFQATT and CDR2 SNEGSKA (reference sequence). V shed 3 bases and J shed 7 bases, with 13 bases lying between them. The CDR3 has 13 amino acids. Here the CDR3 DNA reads TGCAGTGCTAGTGCCGGGGGCGGGAACATTCAGTACTTC. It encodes CSASAGGGNIQYF.

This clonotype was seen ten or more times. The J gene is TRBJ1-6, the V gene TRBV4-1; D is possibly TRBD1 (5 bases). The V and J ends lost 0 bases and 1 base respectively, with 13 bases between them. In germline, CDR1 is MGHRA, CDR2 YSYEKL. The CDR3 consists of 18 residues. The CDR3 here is CASSQDGRERSYNSPLHF. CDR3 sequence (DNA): TGCGCCAGCAGCCAAGACGGCAGGGAGAGGTCCTATAATTCACCCCTCCACTTT.

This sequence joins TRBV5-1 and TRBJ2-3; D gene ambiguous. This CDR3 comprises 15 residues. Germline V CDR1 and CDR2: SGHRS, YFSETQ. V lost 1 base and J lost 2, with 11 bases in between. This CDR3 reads CASSLLSVDTDTQYF. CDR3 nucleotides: TGCGCCAGCAGCTTGTTATCCGTAGACACAGATACGCAGTATTTT.

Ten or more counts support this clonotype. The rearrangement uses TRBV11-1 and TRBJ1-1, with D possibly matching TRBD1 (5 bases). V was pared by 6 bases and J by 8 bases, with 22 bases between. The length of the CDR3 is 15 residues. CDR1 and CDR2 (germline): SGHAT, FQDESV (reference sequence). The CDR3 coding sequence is TGTGCCAGCAGATCTACAAGACAGCGGGGGTCCGAAGCTTTCTTT. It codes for CASRSTRQRGSEAFF. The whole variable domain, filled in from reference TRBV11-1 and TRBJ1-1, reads EAEVAQSPRYKITEKSQAVAFWCDPISGHATLYWYRQILGQGPELLVQFQDESVVDDSQLPKDRFSAERLKGVDSTLKIQPAELGDSAMYLCASRSTRQRGSEAFFGQGTRLTVV.

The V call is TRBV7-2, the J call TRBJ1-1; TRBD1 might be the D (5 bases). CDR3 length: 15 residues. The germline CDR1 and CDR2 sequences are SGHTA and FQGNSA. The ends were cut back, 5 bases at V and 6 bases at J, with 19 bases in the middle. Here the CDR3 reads CASSPPGGWGAEAFF. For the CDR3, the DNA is TGTGCCAGCAGCCCCCCGGGCGGGTGGGGGGCTGAAGCTTTCTTT.

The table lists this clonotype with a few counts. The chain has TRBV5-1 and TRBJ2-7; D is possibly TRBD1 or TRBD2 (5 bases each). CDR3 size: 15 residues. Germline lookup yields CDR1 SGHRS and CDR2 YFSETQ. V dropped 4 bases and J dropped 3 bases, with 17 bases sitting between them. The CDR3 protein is CASSTRDQDNYEQYF. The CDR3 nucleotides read TGCGCCAGCAGCACCCGGGACCAAGATAACTACGAGCAGTACTTC. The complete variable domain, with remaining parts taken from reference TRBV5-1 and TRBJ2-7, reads KAGVTQTPRYLIKTRGQQVTLSCSPISGHRSVSWYQQTPGQGLQFLFEYFSETQRNKGNFPGRFSGRQFSNSRSEMNVSTLELGDSALYLCASSTRDQDNYEQYFGPGTRLTVT.

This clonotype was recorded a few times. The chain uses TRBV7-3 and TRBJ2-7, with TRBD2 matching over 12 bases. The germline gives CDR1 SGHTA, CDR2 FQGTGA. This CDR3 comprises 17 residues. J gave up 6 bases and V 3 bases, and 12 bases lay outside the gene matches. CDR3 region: CASSFPGLAGQIPEQYF. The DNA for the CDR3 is TGTGCCAGCAGCTTTCCGGGACTAGCGGGCCAGATACCCGAGCAGTACTTC.

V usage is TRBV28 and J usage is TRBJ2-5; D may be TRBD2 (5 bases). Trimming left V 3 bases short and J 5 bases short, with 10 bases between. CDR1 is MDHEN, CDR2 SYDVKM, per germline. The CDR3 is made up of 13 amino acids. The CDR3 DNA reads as TGTGCCAGCAGTTTTTATCGGGGTGAGACCCAGTACTTC. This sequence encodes CASSFYRGETQYF.

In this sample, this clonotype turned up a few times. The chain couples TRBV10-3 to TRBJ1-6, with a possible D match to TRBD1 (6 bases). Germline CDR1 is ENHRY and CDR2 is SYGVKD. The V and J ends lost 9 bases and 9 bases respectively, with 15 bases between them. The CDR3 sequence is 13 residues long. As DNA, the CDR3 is TGTGCCATTACACAGGGAAGCAGTTCACCCCTCCACTTT. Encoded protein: CAITQGSSSPLHF.

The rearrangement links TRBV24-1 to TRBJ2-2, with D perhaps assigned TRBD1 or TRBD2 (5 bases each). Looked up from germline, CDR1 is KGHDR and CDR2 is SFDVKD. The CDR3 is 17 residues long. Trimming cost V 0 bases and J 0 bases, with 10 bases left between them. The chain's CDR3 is CATSDLQRGPNTGELFF. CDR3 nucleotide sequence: TGTGCCACCAGTGATTTGCAGAGGGGACCGAACACCGGGGAGCTGTTTTTT.

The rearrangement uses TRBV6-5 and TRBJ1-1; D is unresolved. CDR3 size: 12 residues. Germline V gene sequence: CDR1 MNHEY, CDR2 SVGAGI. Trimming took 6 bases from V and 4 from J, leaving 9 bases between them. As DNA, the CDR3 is TGTGCCAGCAGCATCCAAGGCACTGAAGCTTTCTTT. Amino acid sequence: CASSIQGTEAFF.

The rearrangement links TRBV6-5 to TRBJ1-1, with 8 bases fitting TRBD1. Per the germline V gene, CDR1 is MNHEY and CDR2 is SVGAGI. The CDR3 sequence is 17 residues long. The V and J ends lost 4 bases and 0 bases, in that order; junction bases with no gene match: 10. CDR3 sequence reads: CASSSRGTGRMNTEAFF. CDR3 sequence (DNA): TGTGCCAGCAGTTCTAGGGGGACAGGTCGAATGAACACTGAAGCTTTCTTT.

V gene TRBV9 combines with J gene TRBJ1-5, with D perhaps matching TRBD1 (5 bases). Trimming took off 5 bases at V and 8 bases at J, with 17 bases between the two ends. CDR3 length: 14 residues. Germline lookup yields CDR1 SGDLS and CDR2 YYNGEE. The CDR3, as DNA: TGTGCCAGCAGTGTGGGGCTGCTCAAGGAGCCCCAGCATTTT. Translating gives CASSVGLLKEPQHF.

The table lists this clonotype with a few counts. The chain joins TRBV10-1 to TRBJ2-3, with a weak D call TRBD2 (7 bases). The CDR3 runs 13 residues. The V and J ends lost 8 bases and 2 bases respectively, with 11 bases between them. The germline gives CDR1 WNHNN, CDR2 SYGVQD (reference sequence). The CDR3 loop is CASRGAATDTQYF. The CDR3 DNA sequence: TGCGCCAGCCGGGGGGCCGCCACAGATACGCAGTATTTT.

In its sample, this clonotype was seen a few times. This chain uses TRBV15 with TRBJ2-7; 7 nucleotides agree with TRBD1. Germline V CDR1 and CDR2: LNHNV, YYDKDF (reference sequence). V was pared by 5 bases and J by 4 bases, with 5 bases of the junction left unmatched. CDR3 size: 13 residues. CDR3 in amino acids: CATSRDRSYEQYV. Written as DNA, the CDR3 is TGTGCCACCAGCCGGGACAGAAGTTACGAGCAGTACGTC.